Listed below are T cell receptor beta chains from one sample, sequenced in a study of blood T cell repertoires in COVID-19. Produced via immunoSEQ multiplex PCR; TCRdb's table is partial and in-frame only. The sample lists 150,000 or so clones; over 75% were seen once. What was sequenced was peripheral blood. The receptor set was obtained from a man in his late teens or twenties with COVID-19, enrolled during active disease. Both conserved end residues are part of each CDR3. D genes are given only for firm matches. Only some rows state a clone size, as once, few, many or a class for expanded clones.

D gene	V gene	J gene	CDR3 length	clone size	CDR3 protein	CDR3 DNA
NA	TRBV10-3	TRBJ1-6	13	NA	CAISGPRNSPLHF	TGTGCCATCAGTGGACCCAGGAATTCACCCCTCCACTTT
TRBD2	TRBV15	TRBJ2-1	13	NA	CATRLAGANEQFF	TGTGCCACCAGGCTAGCGGGAGCCAATGAGCAGTTCTTC
NA	TRBV7-2	TRBJ1-5	13	many	CASSLASQGPQHF	TGTGCCAGCAGCTTAGCCTCACAGGGACCCCAGCATTTT
NA	TRBV7-9	TRBJ2-1	15	NA	CASSSAGLAYNEQFF	TGTGCCAGCAGCTCCGCAGGGTTAGCCTACAATGAGCAGTTCTTC
TRBD2	TRBV7-8	TRBJ2-7	16	NA	CASSLEFGGLVHEQYF	TGTGCCAGCAGCTTAGAGTTCGGAGGACTAGTTCACGAGCAGTACTTC
NA	TRBV9	TRBJ1-2	14	once	CASSLDRVSTGYTF	TGTGCCAGCAGCCTCGACAGAGTCTCTACTGGCTACACCTTC
NA	TRBV15	TRBJ2-5	14	NA	CATSRDFGEETQYF	TGTGCCACCAGCAGAGATTTTGGAGAAGAGACCCAGTACTTC
TRBD2	TRBV7-2	TRBJ2-7	16	NA	CASSFTRTSGSYEQYF	TGTGCCAGCAGCTTTACCAGGACTAGCGGGAGCTACGAGCAGTACTTC
NA	TRBV6-5	TRBJ2-7	14	NA	CASKSGGDSYEQYF	TGTGCCAGCAAATCGGGCGGGGACTCCTACGAGCAGTACTTC
NA	TRBV15	TRBJ1-5	17	NA	CATSRETGKEGGQPQHF	TGTGCCACCAGCAGAGAAACAGGGAAGGAAGGAGGTCAGCCCCAGCATTTT
NA	TRBV30	TRBJ1-5	14	once	CAWSVGQGNQPQHF	TGTGCCTGGAGTGTAGGTCAGGGTAATCAGCCCCAGCATTTT
NA	TRBV5-1	TRBJ1-1	14	NA	CASSLTGASTEAFF	TGCGCCAGCAGCTTGACTGGGGCGTCCACTGAAGCTTTCTTT
NA	TRBV7-2	TRBJ2-4	14	once	CASRTLAAQNIQYF	TGTGCCAGCAGGACCCTAGCCGCCCAAAACATTCAGTACTTC
NA	TRBV5-8	TRBJ2-1	15	NA	CASSFLSSSYNEQFF	TGTGCCAGCAGCTTTCTGTCGAGCTCCTACAATGAGCAGTTCTTC
TRBD1	TRBV7-6	TRBJ1-1	16	NA	CASSLGQGATYTEAFF	TGTGCCAGCAGCTTGGGACAGGGGGCTACGTACACTGAAGCTTTCTTT
TRBD1	TRBV27	TRBJ2-2	13	once	CASRTGGTGELFF	TGTGCCAGCAGGACAGGGGGCACCGGGGAGCTGTTTTTT
NA	TRBV5-6	TRBJ2-7	13	NA	CASSLGSGYEQYF	TGTGCCAGCAGCTTGGGGTCCGGCTACGAGCAGTACTTC
TRBD1	TRBV4-3	TRBJ2-7	18	NA	CASSQDRLGQGFSYEQYF	TGCGCCAGCAGCCAAGATAGGCTAGGACAGGGATTCTCCTACGAGCAGTACTTC
TRBD1	TRBV27	TRBJ1-6	17	NA	CASSLSATGGASSPLHF	TGTGCCAGCAGTTTATCGGCGACAGGGGGGGCCTCTTCACCCCTCCACTTT
NA	TRBV6-6	TRBJ2-7	13	NA	CASLGQPTYEQYF	TGTGCCAGTCTGGGGCAGCCAACCTACGAGCAGTACTTC
NA	TRBV6-2/TRBV6-3	TRBJ2-7	12	NA	CASSFQGYEQYF	TGTGCCAGCAGTTTTCAGGGGTACGAGCAGTACTTC
NA	TRBV6-6	TRBJ1-2	13	NA	CASSSGLTYGYTF	TGTGCCAGCAGTTCGGGACTGACCTATGGCTACACCTTC
NA	TRBV11-2	TRBJ2-1	15	NA	CASRGLGREYNEQFF	TGTGCCAGTAGAGGTCTGGGTAGGGAGTACAATGAGCAGTTCTTC
NA	TRBV6-2/TRBV6-3	TRBJ2-1	15	NA	CASSYGEKAYNEQFF	TGTGCCAGCAGTTACGGGGAGAAGGCCTACAATGAGCAGTTCTTC
NA	TRBV12-3/TRBV12-4	TRBJ2-7	12	NA	CASSFEGYEQYF	TGTGCCAGCAGTTTCGAGGGCTACGAGCAGTACTTC
NA	TRBV14	TRBJ2-5	16	NA	CASSQDKRARRETQYF	TGTGCCAGCAGCCAAGATAAGAGAGCCAGGAGGGAGACCCAGTACTTC
NA	TRBV7-9	TRBJ2-5	14	NA	CASSLVRVEETQYF	TGTGCCAGCAGCTTAGTCCGGGTTGAAGAGACCCAGTACTTC
TRBD2	TRBV28	TRBJ2-7	17	NA	CASSLWTSGRLLHEQYF	TGTGCCAGCAGTTTATGGACTAGCGGGAGACTTCTCCACGAGCAGTACTTC
NA	TRBV28	TRBJ1-1	14	NA	CASSPDLVDTEAFF	TGTGCCAGCAGCCCCGACTTAGTTGACACTGAAGCTTTCTTT
TRBD1	TRBV9	TRBJ2-1	18	NA	CASSLGQGRIASYNEQFF	TGTGCCAGCAGCCTCGGACAGGGTAGGATAGCGTCCTACAATGAGCAGTTCTTC
NA	TRBV24-1	TRBJ2-3	15	few	CATSDGGTHTDTQYF	TGTGCCACCAGTGATGGGGGCACACACACAGATACGCAGTATTTT
NA	TRBV5-1	TRBJ2-2	12	NA	CASPADTGELFF	TGCGCCAGCCCAGCGGACACCGGGGAGCTGTTTTTT
NA	TRBV30	TRBJ1-5	13	NA	CAWSTRSNQPQHF	TGTGCCTGGAGTACTCGGAGCAATCAGCCCCAGCATTTT
TRBD2	TRBV5-1	TRBJ2-1	16	NA	CASSLWDYRAYNEQFF	TGCGCCAGCAGCTTGTGGGACTATAGGGCCTACAATGAGCAGTTCTTC
NA	TRBV6-6	TRBJ1-4	16	NA	CASSYSGGATNEKLFF	TGTGCCAGCAGTTACTCGGGTGGGGCGACTAATGAAAAACTGTTTTTT
NA	TRBV5-6	TRBJ2-4	13	NA	CASSLVAENIQYF	TGTGCCAGCAGCTTGGTTGCTGAGAACATTCAGTACTTC
NA	TRBV2	TRBJ2-1	15	NA	CASSEGPELLNEQFF	TGTGCCAGCAGTGAAGGTCCGGAGCTTCTCAATGAGCAGTTCTTC
TRBD2	TRBV15	TRBJ2-7	18	NA	CATSRDRPSSGRAYEQYF	TGTGCCACCAGCAGAGATCGGCCCTCTAGCGGGAGGGCGTACGAGCAGTACTTC
TRBD2	TRBV27	TRBJ2-5	14	NA	CASSQLAVQETQYF	TGTGCCAGCAGCCAACTAGCGGTTCAAGAGACCCAGTACTTC
NA	TRBV10-2	TRBJ1-5	13	NA	CASSDGARQPQHF	TGCGCCAGCAGTGATGGGGCACGGCAGCCCCAGCATTTT
NA	TRBV18	TRBJ2-3	14	once	CASSPGSGADTQYF	TGTGCCAGCTCACCAGGGTCAGGGGCAGATACGCAGTATTTT
TRBD2	TRBV7-2	TRBJ2-7	15	NA	CASSWLLAGRGEQYF	TGTGCCAGCAGTTGGCTACTAGCGGGACGCGGCGAGCAGTACTTC
TRBD1	TRBV12-3/TRBV12-4	TRBJ1-2	13	NA	CASSLGTDYGYTF	TGTGCCAGCAGTTTGGGGACAGACTATGGCTACACCTTC
TRBD2	TRBV27	TRBJ2-7	16	NA	CASSLGATSGSYEQYF	TGTGCCAGCAGTTTAGGGGCTACTAGCGGATCCTACGAGCAGTACTTC
NA	TRBV6-5	TRBJ1-1	15	NA	CASIPSYGRNTEAFF	TGTGCCAGCATCCCCAGTTATGGGAGGAACACTGAAGCTTTCTTT
TRBD1	TRBV5-5	TRBJ2-7	14	once	CASSLWDSGSREYF	TGTGCCAGCAGCCTCTGGGACAGTGGGAGCCGAGAGTACTTC
NA	TRBV29-1	TRBJ2-7	13	NA	CSVAGILNYEQYF	TGCAGCGTTGCGGGTATACTGAACTACGAGCAGTACTTC
NA	TRBV6-5	TRBJ1-1	12	NA	CASSRGGDLAFF	TGTGCCAGCAGTCGCGGGGGGGACTTGGCTTTCTTT
TRBD2	TRBV28	TRBJ2-7	14	NA	CASSPRGVLYEQYF	TGTGCCAGCAGCCCCCGGGGGGTCCTCTACGAGCAGTACTTC
NA	TRBV11-3	TRBJ2-2	15	few	CASSLDRTYTGELFF	TGTGCCAGCAGCTTAGATCGAACTTACACCGGGGAGCTGTTTTTT
TRBD1	TRBV19	TRBJ2-1	14	NA	CATNRDRELNEQFF	TGTGCCACCAACCGGGACAGGGAACTTAATGAGCAGTTCTTC
NA	TRBV19	TRBJ2-3	16	NA	CASSPTGYPSTDTQYF	TGTGCCAGTAGCCCTACAGGTTACCCTAGCACAGATACGCAGTATTTT
TRBD1	TRBV28	TRBJ2-1	15	NA	CASRAYRGRVNEQFF	TGTGCCAGCAGGGCATACAGGGGGCGGGTCAATGAGCAGTTCTTC
TRBD1	TRBV6-5	TRBJ1-1	15	NA	CASRSTGAPNTEAFF	TGTGCCAGCAGATCGACAGGGGCTCCGAACACTGAAGCTTTCTTT
TRBD1	TRBV29-1	TRBJ2-7	13	NA	CSVLTGGTYEQYF	TGCAGCGTTCTTACAGGGGGTACCTACGAGCAGTACTTC
NA	TRBV6-5	TRBJ2-7	13	NA	CASGGGVPDEQYF	TGTGCCAGCGGAGGGGGCGTCCCTGACGAGCAGTACTTC
NA	TRBV30	TRBJ1-6	15	NA	CAWSVVGLGVSPLHF	TGTGCCTGGAGTGTAGTCGGGTTAGGAGTGTCACCCCTCCACTTT
TRBD1	TRBV5-1	TRBJ2-7	15	NA	CASSTGTGRIYEQYF	TGCGCCAGCAGCACCGGGACAGGGAGGATCTACGAGCAGTACTTC
NA	TRBV10-3	TRBJ2-3	12	NA	CAISEPSDTQYF	TGTGCCATCAGTGAGCCCTCGGATACGCAGTATTTT
NA	TRBV13	TRBJ1-3	15	NA	CASSSRQNTGNTIYF	TGTGCCAGCAGCTCTAGACAGAATACTGGAAACACCATATATTTT